This T cell receptor beta chain was profiled in a study of blood T cell repertoires in COVID-19. This clone was found once. V was pared by 3 bases and J by 3 bases, with 9 bases between. Germline CDR1 is SGHTA and CDR2 is FQGTGA. The CDR3 has 13 amino acids. Libraries were prepared by immunoSEQ multiplex PCR; TCRdb keeps only in-frame clonotypes and omits some of them. Among roughly 220,000 clones listed, 75% to 85% were seen once. The sequenced material came from peripheral blood. The chain recombines TRBV7-3 with TRBJ2-7; weak D call: TRBD2 (6 bases). The receptor was isolated from a woman older than 75 with COVID-19, enrolled during active disease. CDR3 bases: TGTGCCAGCAGCTTTGGGGGGAACTACGAGCAGTACTTC. Amino acid sequence: CASSFGGNYEQYF.